This note documents a single TCR beta chain sequence. Its specificity is unknown. These data originate in a study of cytomegalovirus exposure and HLA in healthy donors. Study-level results: Reportedly, cytomegalovirus status was diagnosed with high sensitivity and specificity. The tendency of first-cohort TCR clusters to co-occur in the 120 or so validation repertoires was the finding of a later analysis. Across donors, most TCRs were seen rarely, yet some public ones were widespread. The listing of 150 or so TCR beta chains classed them as cytomegalovirus-associated.

TCRdb keeps only in-frame clones here, not all; method: immunoSEQ multiplex PCR. The sample lists roughly 150,000 clones; roughly 86% were seen once. The source of this sequence is a woman younger than 30 in good health and CMV-seropositive. Sequenced: PBMCs.

CDR3 nucleotide sequence: TGTGCATCCAGGGGGTTCGGGCGGGCTAGCCGACACGATACGCAGTATTTT. It codes for CASRGFGRASRHDTQYF. V is TRBV12-5 and J is TRBJ2-3; 7 bases are shared with TRBD1. Looked up from germline, CDR1 is LGHNT and CDR2 is FRNRAP. CDR3 length: 17 residues.